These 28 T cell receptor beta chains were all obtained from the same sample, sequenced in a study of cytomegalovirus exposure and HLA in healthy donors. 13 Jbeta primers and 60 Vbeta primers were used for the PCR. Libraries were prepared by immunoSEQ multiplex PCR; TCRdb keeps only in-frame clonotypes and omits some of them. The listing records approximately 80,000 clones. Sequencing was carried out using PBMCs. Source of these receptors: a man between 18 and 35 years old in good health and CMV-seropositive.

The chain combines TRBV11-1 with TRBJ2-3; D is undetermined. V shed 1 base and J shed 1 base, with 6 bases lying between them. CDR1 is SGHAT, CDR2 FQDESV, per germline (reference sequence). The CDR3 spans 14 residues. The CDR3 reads CASSLDTGTDTQYF. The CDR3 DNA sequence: TGTGCCAGCAGCTTAGACACCGGCACAGATACGCAGTATTTT.

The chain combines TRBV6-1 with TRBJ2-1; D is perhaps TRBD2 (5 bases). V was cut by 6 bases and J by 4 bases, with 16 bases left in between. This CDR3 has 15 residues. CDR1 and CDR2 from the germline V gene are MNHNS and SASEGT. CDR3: CASRRILEGYNEQFF. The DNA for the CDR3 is TGTGCCAGCAGGAGGATCCTTGAGGGTTACAATGAGCAGTTCTTC.

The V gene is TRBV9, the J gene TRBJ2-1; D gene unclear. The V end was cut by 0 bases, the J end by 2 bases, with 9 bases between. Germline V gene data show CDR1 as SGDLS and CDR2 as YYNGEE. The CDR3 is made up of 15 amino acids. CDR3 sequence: CASSVGSFAYNEQFF. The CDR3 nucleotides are TGTGCCAGCAGCGTAGGGAGTTTCGCCTACAATGAGCAGTTCTTC. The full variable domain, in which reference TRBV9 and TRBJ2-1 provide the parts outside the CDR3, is DSGVTQTPKHLITATGQRVTLRCSPRSGDLSVYWYQQSLDQGLQFLIQYYNGEERAKGNILERFSAQQFPDLHSELNLSSLELGDSALYFCASSVGSFAYNEQFFGPGTRLTVL.

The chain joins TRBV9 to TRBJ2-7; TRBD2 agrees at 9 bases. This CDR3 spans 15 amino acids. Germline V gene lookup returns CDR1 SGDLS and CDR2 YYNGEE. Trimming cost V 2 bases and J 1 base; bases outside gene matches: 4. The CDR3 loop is CASSVSSGVSYEQYF. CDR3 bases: TGTGCCAGCAGCGTTTCTAGCGGGGTATCCTACGAGCAGTACTTC. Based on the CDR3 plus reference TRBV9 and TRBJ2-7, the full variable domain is DSGVTQTPKHLITATGQRVTLRCSPRSGDLSVYWYQQSLDQGLQFLIQYYNGEERAKGNILERFSAQQFPDLHSELNLSSLELGDSALYFCASSVSSGVSYEQYFGPGTRLTVT.

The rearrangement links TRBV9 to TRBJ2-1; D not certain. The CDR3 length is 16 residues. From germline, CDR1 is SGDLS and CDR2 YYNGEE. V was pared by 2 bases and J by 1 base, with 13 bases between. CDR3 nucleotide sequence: TGTGCCAGCAGCGTGACGACCGGCAGGTCCTACAATGAGCAGTTCTTC. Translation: CASSVTTGRSYNEQFF.

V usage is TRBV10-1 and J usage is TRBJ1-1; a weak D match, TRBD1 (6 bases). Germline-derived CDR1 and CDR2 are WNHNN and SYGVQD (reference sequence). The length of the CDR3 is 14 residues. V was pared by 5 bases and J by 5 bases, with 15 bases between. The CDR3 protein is CASSKGPGQTEAFF. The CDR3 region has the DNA TGCGCCAGCAGTAAGGGACCCGGACAGACTGAAGCTTTCTTT.

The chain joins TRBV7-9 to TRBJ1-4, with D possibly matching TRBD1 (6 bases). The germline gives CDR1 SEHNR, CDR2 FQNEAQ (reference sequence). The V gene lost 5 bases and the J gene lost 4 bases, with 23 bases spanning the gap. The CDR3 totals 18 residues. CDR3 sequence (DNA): TGTGCCAGCAGCCCAGGGGCCCGGGGCGGAGACAATAATGAAAAACTGTTTTTT. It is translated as CASSPGARGGDNNEKLFF.

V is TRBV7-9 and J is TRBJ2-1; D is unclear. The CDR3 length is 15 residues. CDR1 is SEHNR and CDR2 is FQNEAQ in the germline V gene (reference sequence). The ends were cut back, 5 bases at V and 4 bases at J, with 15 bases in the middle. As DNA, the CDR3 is TGTGCCAGCAGCCCCCTCGTTCCCCTTTACAATGAGCAGTTCTTC. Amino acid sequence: CASSPLVPLYNEQFF.

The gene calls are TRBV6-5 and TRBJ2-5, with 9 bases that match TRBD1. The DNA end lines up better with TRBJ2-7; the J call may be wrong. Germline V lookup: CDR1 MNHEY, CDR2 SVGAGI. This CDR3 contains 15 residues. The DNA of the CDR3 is TGTGCCAGCAGTTACCGGGACAGGGTTTCCTACGAGCAGTACTTC. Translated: CASSYRDRVSYEQYF.

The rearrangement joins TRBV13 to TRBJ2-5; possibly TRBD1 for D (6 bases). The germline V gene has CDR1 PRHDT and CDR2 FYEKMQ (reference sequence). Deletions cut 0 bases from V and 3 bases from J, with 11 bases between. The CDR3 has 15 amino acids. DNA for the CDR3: TGTGCCAGCAGCTTAGGCGGGCAGGGGAAAGAGACCCAGTACTTC. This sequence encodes CASSLGGQGKETQYF.

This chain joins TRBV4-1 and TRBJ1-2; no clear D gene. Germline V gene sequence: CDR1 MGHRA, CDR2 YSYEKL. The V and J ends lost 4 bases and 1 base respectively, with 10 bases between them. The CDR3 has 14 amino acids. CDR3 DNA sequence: TGCGCCAGCAGCCTCGGGGAACTTAACTATGGCTACACCTTC. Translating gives CASSLGELNYGYTF.

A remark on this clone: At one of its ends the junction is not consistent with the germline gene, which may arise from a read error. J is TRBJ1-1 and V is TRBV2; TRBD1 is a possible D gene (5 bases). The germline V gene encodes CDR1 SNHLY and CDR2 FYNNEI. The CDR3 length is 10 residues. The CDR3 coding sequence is TGTGCCAGCAGAGGGGTCTACCAATGCTTT. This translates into CASRGVYQCF.

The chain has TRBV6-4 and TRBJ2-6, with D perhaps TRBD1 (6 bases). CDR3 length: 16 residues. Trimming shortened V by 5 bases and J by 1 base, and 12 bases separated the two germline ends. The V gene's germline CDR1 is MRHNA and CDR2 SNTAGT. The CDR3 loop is CASSPSQGSGANVLTF. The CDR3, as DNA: TGTGCCAGCAGTCCCTCCCAGGGGTCTGGGGCCAACGTCCTGACTTTC.

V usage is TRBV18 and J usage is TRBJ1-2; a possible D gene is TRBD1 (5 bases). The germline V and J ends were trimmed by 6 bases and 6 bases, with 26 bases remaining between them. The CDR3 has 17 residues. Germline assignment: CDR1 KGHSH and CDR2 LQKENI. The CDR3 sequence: CASSPASGSQSDDGYTF. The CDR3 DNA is TGTGCCAGCTCCCCGGCGTCAGGGTCGCAGAGTGATGATGGCTACACCTTC.

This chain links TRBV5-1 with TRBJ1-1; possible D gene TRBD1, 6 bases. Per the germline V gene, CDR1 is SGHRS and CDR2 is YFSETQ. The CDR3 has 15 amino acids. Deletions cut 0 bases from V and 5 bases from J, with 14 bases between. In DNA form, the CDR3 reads TGCGCCAGCAGCTTGGAGGGGGGGGCTGGAACTGAAGCTTTCTTT. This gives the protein CASSLEGGAGTEAFF.

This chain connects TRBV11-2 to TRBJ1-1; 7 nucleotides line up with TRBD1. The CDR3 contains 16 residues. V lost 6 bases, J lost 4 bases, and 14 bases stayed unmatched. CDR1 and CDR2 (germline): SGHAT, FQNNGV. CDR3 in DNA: TGTGCCAGCAGGTCACAACCGACAGGGCGGGGCACTGAAGCTTTCTTT. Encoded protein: CASRSQPTGRGTEAFF.

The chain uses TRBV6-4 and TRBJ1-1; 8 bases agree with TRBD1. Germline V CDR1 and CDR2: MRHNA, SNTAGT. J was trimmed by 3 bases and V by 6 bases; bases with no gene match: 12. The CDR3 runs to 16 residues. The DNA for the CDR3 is TGTGCCAGCAGCGGACAGGGTGGTGGGTTGGACACTGAAGCTTTCTTT. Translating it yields CASSGQGGGLDTEAFF.

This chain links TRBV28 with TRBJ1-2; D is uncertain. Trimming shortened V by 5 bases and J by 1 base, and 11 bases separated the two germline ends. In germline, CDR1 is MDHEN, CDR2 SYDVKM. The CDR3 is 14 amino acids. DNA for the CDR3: TGTGCCAGCAGTAGAGGACTGTTTAACTATGGCTACACCTTC. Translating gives CASSRGLFNYGYTF.

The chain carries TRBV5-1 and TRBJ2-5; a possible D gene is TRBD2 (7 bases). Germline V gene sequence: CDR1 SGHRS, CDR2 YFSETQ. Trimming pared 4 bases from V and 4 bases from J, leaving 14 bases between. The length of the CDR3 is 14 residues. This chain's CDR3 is CASSPTGGAETQYF. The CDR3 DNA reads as TGCGCCAGCAGCCCCACTGGGGGGGCAGAGACCCAGTACTTC.

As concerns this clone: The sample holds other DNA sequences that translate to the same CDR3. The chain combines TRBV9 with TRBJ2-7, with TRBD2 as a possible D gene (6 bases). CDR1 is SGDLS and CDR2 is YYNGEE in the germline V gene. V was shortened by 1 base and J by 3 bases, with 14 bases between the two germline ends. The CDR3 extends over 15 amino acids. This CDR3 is CASSVWGDSGYEQYF. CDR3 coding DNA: TGTGCCAGCAGCGTATGGGGGGACTCAGGCTACGAGCAGTACTTC.

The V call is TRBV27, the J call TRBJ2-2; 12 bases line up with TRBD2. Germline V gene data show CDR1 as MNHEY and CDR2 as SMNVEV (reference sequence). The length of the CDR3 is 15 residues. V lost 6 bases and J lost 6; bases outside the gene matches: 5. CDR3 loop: CASRLAGGRPGELFF. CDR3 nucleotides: TGTGCCAGCAGGCTAGCGGGAGGGCGTCCCGGGGAGCTGTTTTTT.

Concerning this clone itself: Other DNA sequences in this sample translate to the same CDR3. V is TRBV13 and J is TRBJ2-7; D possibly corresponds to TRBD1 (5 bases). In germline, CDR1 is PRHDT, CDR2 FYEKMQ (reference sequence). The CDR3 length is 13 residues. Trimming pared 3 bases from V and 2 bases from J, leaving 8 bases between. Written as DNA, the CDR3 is TGTGCCAGCAGCTTCGGCAGGGCCTACGAGCAGTACTTC. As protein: CASSFGRAYEQYF.

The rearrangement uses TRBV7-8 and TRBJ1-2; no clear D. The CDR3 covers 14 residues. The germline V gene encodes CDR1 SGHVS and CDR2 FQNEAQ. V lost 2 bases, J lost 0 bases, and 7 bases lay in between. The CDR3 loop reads CASSLLPANYGYTF. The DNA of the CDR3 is TGTGCCAGCAGCTTATTACCGGCTAACTATGGCTACACCTTC.

The DNA for the CDR3 is TGCGCCAGCAGCCCTCTGAAAGGGACACAATCCTACGAGCAGTACTTC. It codes for CASSPLKGTQSYEQYF. The chain uses TRBV4-1 and TRBJ2-5, with D possibly TRBD1 on 6 matching bases. The J call may be in error: the DNA end matches TRBJ2-7 better. CDR3 length: 16 residues. Germline CDR1 is MGHRA and CDR2 is YSYEKL.

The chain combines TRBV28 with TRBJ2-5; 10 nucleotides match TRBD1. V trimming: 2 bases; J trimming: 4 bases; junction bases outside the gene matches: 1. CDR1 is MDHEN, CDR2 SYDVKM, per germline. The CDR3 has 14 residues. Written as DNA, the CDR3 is TGTGCCAGCAGTTTAGGACAGGGGGGAGAGACCCAGTACTTC. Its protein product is CASSLGQGGETQYF.

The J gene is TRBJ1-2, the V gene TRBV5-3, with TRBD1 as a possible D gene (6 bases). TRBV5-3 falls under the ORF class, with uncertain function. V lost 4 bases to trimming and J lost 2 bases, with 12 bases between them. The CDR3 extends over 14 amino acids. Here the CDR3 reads CARSITQGNYGYTF. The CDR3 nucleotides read TGTGCCAGAAGCATTACCCAGGGGAACTATGGCTACACCTTC.

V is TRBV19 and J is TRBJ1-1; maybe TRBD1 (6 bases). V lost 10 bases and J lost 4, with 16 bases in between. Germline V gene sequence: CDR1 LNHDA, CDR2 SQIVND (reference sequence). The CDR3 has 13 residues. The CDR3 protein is CATGPSGVTEAFF. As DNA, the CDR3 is TGTGCCACCGGCCCCTCAGGGGTCACTGAAGCTTTCTTT.

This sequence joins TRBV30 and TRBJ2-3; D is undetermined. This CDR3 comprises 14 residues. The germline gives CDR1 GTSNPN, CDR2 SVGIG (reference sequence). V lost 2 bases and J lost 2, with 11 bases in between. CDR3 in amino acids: CAWSSTGFTDTQYF. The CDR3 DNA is TGTGCCTGGAGTTCTACCGGGTTCACAGATACGCAGTATTTT. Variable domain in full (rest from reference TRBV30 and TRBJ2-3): SQTIHQWPATLVQPVGSPLSLECTVEGTSNPNLYWYRQAAGRGLQLLFYSVGIGQISSEVPQNLSASRPQDRQFILSSKKLLLSDSGFYLCAWSSTGFTDTQYFGPGTRLTVL.